This entry describes one T cell receptor (beta chain). Trimming cost V 3 bases and J 1 base, with 10 bases left between them. The germline V gene has CDR1 KGHSH and CDR2 LQKENI. The CDR3 totals 15 residues. Generated by immunoSEQ multiplex PCR, the TCRdb table keeps only in-frame clones and is missing some. The sample has about 59,000 clones, roughly 93% seen once; the top ten hold around 4.2%. The data originate from a study of technical replicates of blood from a handful of donors. The sequencing sample was made of PBMCs. The sequence was collected from a human donor in good health. Some clones in this sample may be carry-over from other donors' samples. The rearrangement links TRBV18 to TRBJ2-1; D might be TRBD1 (6 bases). CDR3 sequence (DNA): TGTGCCAGCTCACCGGGACAAAATTCCTACAATGAGCAGTTCTTC. It specifies CASSPGQNSYNEQFF.